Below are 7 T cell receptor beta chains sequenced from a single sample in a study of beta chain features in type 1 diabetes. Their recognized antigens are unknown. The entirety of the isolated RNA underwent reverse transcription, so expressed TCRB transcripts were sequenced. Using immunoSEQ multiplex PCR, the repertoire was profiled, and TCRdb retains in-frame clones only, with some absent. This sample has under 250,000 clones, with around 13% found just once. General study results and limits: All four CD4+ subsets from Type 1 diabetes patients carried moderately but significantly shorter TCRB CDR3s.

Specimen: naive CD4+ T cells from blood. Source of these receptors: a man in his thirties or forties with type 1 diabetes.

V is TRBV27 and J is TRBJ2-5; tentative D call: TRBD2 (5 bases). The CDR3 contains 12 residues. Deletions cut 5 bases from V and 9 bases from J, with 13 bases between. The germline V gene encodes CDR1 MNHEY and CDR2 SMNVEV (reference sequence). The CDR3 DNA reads TGTGCCAGCAGTGAAAGAATGGGAGCCCAGTACTTC. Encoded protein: CASSERMGAQYF.

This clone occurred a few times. In nucleotides, the CDR3 is TGTGCCACCTCGTCGGCTAGCGGGTCAGATACGCAGTATTTT. Amino acid sequence: CATSSASGSDTQYF. The rearrangement joins TRBV6-4 to TRBJ2-3; the match to TRBD2 covers 8 bases. CDR1 is MRHNA, CDR2 SNTAGT, per germline. V lost 10 bases and J lost 4; bases outside the gene matches: 10. The CDR3 consists of 14 residues.

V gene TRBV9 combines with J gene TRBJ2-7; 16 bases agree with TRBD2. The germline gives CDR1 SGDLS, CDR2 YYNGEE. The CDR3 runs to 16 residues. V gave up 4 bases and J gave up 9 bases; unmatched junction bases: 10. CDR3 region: CASSPGTSGRGSGQYF. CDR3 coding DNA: TGTGCCAGCAGCCCTGGGACTAGCGGGAGGGGATCGGGGCAGTACTTC.

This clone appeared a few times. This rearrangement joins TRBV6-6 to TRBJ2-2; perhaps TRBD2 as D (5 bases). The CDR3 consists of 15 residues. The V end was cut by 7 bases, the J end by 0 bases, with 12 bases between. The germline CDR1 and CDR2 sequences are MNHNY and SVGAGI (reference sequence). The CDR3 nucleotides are TGTGCCAGCACCCACAGCGGCACGAACACCGGGGAGCTGTTTTTT. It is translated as CASTHSGTNTGELFF.

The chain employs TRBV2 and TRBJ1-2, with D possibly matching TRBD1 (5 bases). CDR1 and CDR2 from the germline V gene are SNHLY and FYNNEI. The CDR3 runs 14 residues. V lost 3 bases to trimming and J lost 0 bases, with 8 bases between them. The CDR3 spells CASSDDSTNYGYTF. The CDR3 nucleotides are TGTGCCAGCAGTGATGACAGCACTAACTATGGCTACACCTTC.

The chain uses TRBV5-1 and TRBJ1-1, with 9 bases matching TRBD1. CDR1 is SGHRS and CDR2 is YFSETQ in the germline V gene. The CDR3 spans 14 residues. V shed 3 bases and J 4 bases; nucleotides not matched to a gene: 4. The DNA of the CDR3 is TGCGCCAGCAGCTGGGACAGGGTCTCCACTGAAGCTTTCTTT. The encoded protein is CASSWDRVSTEAFF.

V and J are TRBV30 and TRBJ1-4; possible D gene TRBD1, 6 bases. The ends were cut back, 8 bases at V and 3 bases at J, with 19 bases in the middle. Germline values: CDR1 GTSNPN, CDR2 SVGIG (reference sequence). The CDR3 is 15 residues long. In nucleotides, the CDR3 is TGTGCCGGAGGCCCCAGGGGAATGGCTAATGAAAAACTGTTTTTT. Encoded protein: CAGGPRGMANEKLFF.